Each of the 11 T cell receptor beta chains below was sequenced from the same sample in a study of T cells after posttransplantation cyclophosphamide. Clones were sequenced by immunoSEQ multiplex PCR, and TCRdb holds only the in-frame ones, with some missing. This table has some 52,000 clones, about 82% appearing once. Source material: PBMCs. The source of these receptors is a man aged 25-40 years with a blood cancer, CMV-positive, and with a related stem cell donor.

The rearrangement uses TRBV30 and TRBJ1-5; D is possibly TRBD1 (5 bases). The CDR3 sequence is 14 residues long. Germline assignment: CDR1 GTSNPN and CDR2 SVGIG (reference sequence). The V gene lost 2 bases and the J gene lost 5 bases, with 13 bases spanning the gap. CDR3 residues: CAWSPGREHQPQHF. CDR3 coding DNA: TGTGCCTGGAGTCCAGGGAGGGAACATCAGCCCCAGCATTTT.

The V gene is TRBV27, the J gene TRBJ2-7, with 15 bases that match TRBD2. Germline assignment: CDR1 MNHEY and CDR2 SMNVEV (reference sequence). Germline trimming cut 4 bases from V and 9 bases from J; bases unmatched to any gene: 7. CDR3 length: 15 residues. The CDR3 loop is CASSWGQGLAGGQYF. Written as DNA, the CDR3 is TGTGCCAGCAGTTGGGGACAGGGACTAGCGGGAGGGCAGTACTTC.

This rearrangement joins TRBV6-5 to TRBJ1-2; 7 bases are a match to TRBD1. Germline loops: CDR1 MNHEY, CDR2 SVGAGI. Trimming removed 3 bases from V and 0 bases from J; junction bases left unmatched: 1. The CDR3 has 14 amino acids. The CDR3 here is CASSYGTANYGYTF. In nucleotides, the CDR3 is TGTGCCAGCAGTTATGGGACAGCTAACTATGGCTACACCTTC.

This sequence joins TRBV13 and TRBJ1-5; D is perhaps TRBD1 (5 bases). Trimming stripped 5 bases from V and 4 bases from J, with 6 bases between. Germline V CDR1 and CDR2: PRHDT, FYEKMQ (reference sequence). This CDR3 has 12 amino acids. CDR3 bases: TGTGCCAGCAGCCGGACAAATCAGCCCCAGCATTTT. Translated: CASSRTNQPQHF.

This clone was found a few times. This rearrangement joins TRBV6-1 to TRBJ1-3; tentative D call: TRBD1 (5 bases). The CDR3 has 16 amino acids. V was shortened by 3 bases and J by 0 bases, with 12 bases between the two germline ends. Germline values: CDR1 MNHNS, CDR2 SASEGT. The CDR3 nucleotides read TGTGCCAGCAGTGATTTAGCAGGGTCCTCTGGAAACACCATATATTTT. Protein: CASSDLAGSSGNTIYF.

This clone has only one observation. This CDR3 reads CASSPVKGFNTEAFF. CDR3 DNA: TGTGCCAGCAGCCCCGTTAAGGGGTTTAACACTGAAGCTTTCTTT. V gene TRBV7-9 combines with J gene TRBJ1-1; possibly TRBD1 for D (5 bases). Looked up from germline, CDR1 is SEHNR and CDR2 is FQNEAQ (reference sequence). Trimming cost V 5 bases and J 2 bases, with 15 bases left between them. This CDR3 is 15 amino acids long.

This sequence joins TRBV28 and TRBJ2-2, with no clear D. This CDR3 is 14 amino acids long. CDR1 is MDHEN and CDR2 is SYDVKM in the germline V gene. The ends were cut back, 3 bases at V and 6 bases at J, with 11 bases in the middle. In nucleotides, the CDR3 is TGTGCCAGCAGTTTGTACAGTTTTTCCGGGGAGCTGTTTTTT. Protein sequence: CASSLYSFSGELFF.

The chain recombines TRBV5-1 with TRBJ2-7; a weak D match, TRBD2 (5 bases). This CDR3 is 15 amino acids long. The V gene's germline CDR1 is SGHRS and CDR2 YFSETQ. With 0 bases removed from V and 0 bases from J, the gap between germline ends came to 10 bases. CDR3 DNA sequence: TGCGCCAGCAGCTTGGGGCTGGGGAGCTCCTACGAGCAGTACTTC. Its translation is CASSLGLGSSYEQYF.

The CDR3 sequence is CSVLLAGLQETQYF. As DNA, the CDR3 is TGCAGCGTTCTCCTAGCGGGCCTCCAAGAGACCCAGTACTTC. J is TRBJ2-5 and V is TRBV29-1; 8 bases line up with TRBD2. The CDR3 spans 14 residues. J gave up 1 base and V 5 bases, and 6 bases lay outside the gene matches. Germline CDR1 and CDR2: SQVTM and ANQGSEA.

The chain is built from TRBV5-4 and TRBJ2-5; 12 nucleotides line up with TRBD2. Judging by the DNA end, TRBJ2-7 fits better; the J call may be wrong. The length of the CDR3 is 18 residues. Germline assignment: CDR1 SGHNT and CDR2 YYREEE (reference sequence). CDR3 protein: CASSLDTSGRSISYEQYF. CDR3 sequence (DNA): TGTGCCAGCAGCTTGGATACTAGCGGGAGGTCCATCTCCTACGAGCAGTACTTC.

The chain couples TRBV30 to TRBJ1-2, with no clear D. This CDR3 contains 12 residues. V was shortened by 3 bases and J by 4 bases, with 9 bases between the two germline ends. CDR1 and CDR2 from the germline V gene are GTSNPN and SVGIG (reference sequence). CDR3 coding DNA: TGTGCCTGGAGAAAGGGAGGCTATGGCTACACCTTC. It codes for CAWRKGGYGYTF.